This TCR beta chain appears in the sequencing data of a study of cytomegalovirus exposure and HLA in healthy donors. On this clone itself: The antigen is undetermined.

Study-level findings and limits: According to the study, 150 to 200 TCR beta chains were cytomegalovirus-associated. It was found in a later analysis that first-cohort TCR clusters tended to co-occur in the 90 to 150 validation repertoires. Under in vitro conditions, a few CMV-associated chains were confirmed as specific for CMV antigens.

Only in-frame clones appear in the TCRdb table, and some are missing; sequencing was by immunoSEQ multiplex PCR. The data contain 150,000 or so clones, about nine tenths of them singletons. While the first cohort had fewer than 850 subjects, the donors belonged to the separate validation cohort of about 120 subjects. The sample consisted of PBMCs. The receptor's source is a woman aged 25 to 39 in good health and CMV-seropositive.

In DNA, the CDR3 is TGCGCCAGCAGGGCAAACGGGGGTCTACAAGAGACCCAGTACTTC. This sequence encodes CASRANGGLQETQYF. The J gene is TRBJ2-5, the V gene TRBV5-1; TRBD2 might be the D (6 bases). Germline values: CDR1 SGHRS, CDR2 YFSETQ. CDR3 size: 15 residues. Trimming cost V 5 bases and J 2 bases, with 16 bases left between them.